The 4 T cell receptor beta chains reported below all come from one sample, sequenced in a study of blood T cell repertoires in COVID-19. Profiled with immunoSEQ multiplex PCR; TCRdb holds only in-frame clones, not every one. There are 60,000 to 65,000 clones in the sample; around 74% occur only once, and approximately 28% lies in the top ten. Sequencing was carried out using peripheral blood. Every receptor here comes from an elderly woman with acute or convalescent COVID-19.

The gene calls are TRBV10-3 and TRBJ2-7; TRBD2 matches at 10 bases. With V trimmed by 0 bases and J by 2 bases, 10 bases remained unmatched. The CDR3 is made up of 18 amino acids. CDR1 and CDR2 (germline): ENHRY, SYGVKD. The CDR3 DNA reads TGTGCCATCAGTGAGTCGATCCTAGCGGGAGAGAGTCCCTACGAGCAGTACTTC. Protein: CAISESILAGESPYEQYF.

The gene calls are TRBV7-3 and TRBJ2-7; 7 bases map to TRBD2. Germline loops: CDR1 SGHTA, CDR2 FQGTGA. This CDR3 region has 17 residues. Trimming at V came to 0 bases and at J to 3 bases, leaving 11 bases not matched to a gene. The CDR3: CASSLTFGRNPYYEQYF. The CDR3 DNA sequence: TGTGCCAGCAGCTTAACGTTCGGGAGGAACCCATACTACGAGCAGTACTTC. The complete variable domain, with remaining parts taken from reference TRBV7-3 and TRBJ2-7, reads GAGVSQTPSNKVTEKGKYVELRCDPISGHTALYWYRQSLGQGPEFLIYFQGTGAADDSGLPNDRFFAVRPEGSVSTLKIQRTERGDSAVYLCASSLTFGRNPYYEQYFGPGTRLTVT.

This clone was found many times. This specimen includes other DNA sequences encoding the same CDR3. The chain joins TRBV7-6 to TRBJ2-1; no definite D call. Per germline, CDR1 SGHVS and CDR2 FNYEAQ. The ends were cut back, 1 base at V and 10 bases at J, with 11 bases in the middle. The CDR3 runs to 13 residues. CDR3 coding DNA: TGTGCCAGCAGCTTAGAAGGAGCACGGGAGCAGTTCTTC. It encodes CASSLEGAREQFF.

The chain couples TRBV28 to TRBJ2-7; no clear D gene. Germline V gives CDR1 MDHEN, CDR2 SYDVKM. CDR3 length: 13 amino acids. V lost 8 bases to trimming and J lost 0 bases, with 11 bases between them. CDR3 residues: CASGNRNSYEQYF. The DNA for the CDR3 is TGTGCCAGCGGCAACAGAAACTCCTACGAGCAGTACTTC. Together with reference TRBV28 and TRBJ2-7, the CDR3 gives the full variable domain: DVKVTQSSRYLVKRTGEKVFLECVQDMDHENMFWYRQDPGLGLRLIYFSYDVKMKEKGDIPEGYSVSREKKERFSLILESASTNQTSMYLCASGNRNSYEQYFGPGTRLTVT.